Following are 5 T cell receptor beta chains from one sample sequenced in a study of T cell changes during pregnancy in multiple sclerosis. Sequenced by immunoSEQ multiplex PCR; TCRdb stores in-frame clones only, minus some. The sample lists around 72,000 clones; 90% to 95% were seen once. Sequenced material: peripheral blood, taken in the second trimester of pregnancy. Receptors were obtained from a female donor in good health, enrolled as a control in a pregnancy study.

The chain has TRBV9 and TRBJ2-7; D is unclear. The CDR3 has 14 residues. Trimming removed 3 bases at V and 2 bases at J, with 12 bases between. Germline V gives CDR1 SGDLS, CDR2 YYNGEE. The CDR3 DNA follows: TGTGCCAGCAGCGCTGACGGCGGCCCCTACGAGCAGTACTTC. It translates to CASSADGGPYEQYF.

J is TRBJ1-5 and V is TRBV7-3; TRBD1 might be the D (5 bases). V lost 5 bases and J lost 6, with 14 bases in between. The germline V gene has CDR1 SGHTA and CDR2 FQGTGA. The length of the CDR3 is 14 residues. For the CDR3, the DNA is TGTGCCAGCAGCCCCCGGGGGACGAGTCAGCCCCAGCATTTT. As protein: CASSPRGTSQPQHF.

The CDR3 sequence: CASSEVRGRGAFF. In DNA, the CDR3 is TGTGCCAGCAGTGAAGTCAGGGGGCGAGGAGCTTTCTTT. This sequence joins TRBV6-1 and TRBJ1-1; 8 bases match TRBD1. The CDR3 spans 13 residues. V was pared by 1 base and J by 10 bases, with 5 bases of the junction left unmatched. The germline gives CDR1 MNHNS, CDR2 SASEGT.

The chain couples TRBV5-5 to TRBJ2-7; tentative D call: TRBD1 (6 bases). Germline loops: CDR1 SGHKS, CDR2 YYEKEE (reference sequence). V lost 6 bases and J 6 bases, leaving 19 bases between the germline ends. This CDR3 comprises 14 residues. As DNA, the CDR3 is TGTGCCAGCACGACAACAGGGAGAGGCGGCGAGCAGTACTTC. As protein: CASTTTGRGGEQYF.

This clone has just a few counts. The V and J genes are TRBV2 and TRBJ1-2; 8 bases are shared with TRBD1. The V segment lost 1 base and the J segment 3 bases; nucleotides outside the gene matches: 4. This CDR3 has 15 residues. Germline CDR1 is SNHLY and CDR2 is FYNNEI. CDR3 loop: CASSEGTGLDYGYTF. The CDR3 region has the DNA TGTGCCAGCAGTGAAGGGACAGGGCTCGACTATGGCTACACCTTC. Looking up the rest from reference TRBV2 and TRBJ1-2 gives the full variable domain: EPEVTQTPSHQVTQMGQEVILRCVPISNHLYFYWYRQILGQKVEFLVSFYNNEISEKSEIFDDQFSVERPDGSNFTLKIRSTKLEDSAMYFCASSEGTGLDYGYTFGSGTRLTVV.